Here is one T cell receptor (beta chain) with its context. Its antigen is not identified. The data were obtained in a study of T cell responses to AZD1222 COVID-19 vaccine. For the study at large: Samples with a second dose at about 4 or about 12 weeks were pooled together.

Profiled with immunoSEQ multiplex PCR; TCRdb holds only in-frame clones, not every one. The table lists 150,000 or so clones, around nine tenths of them singletons. CDR1 SGHTA and CDR2 FQGNSA come from the germline V gene. J was trimmed by 2 bases and V by 4 bases; bases with no gene match: 4. The CDR3 totals 15 residues. Points from the study as a whole: Dominant CD4 TCR responses targeted spike regions 160-218 and 743-854.

This TCR came from an adult in good health. J is TRBJ1-2 and V is TRBV7-2, with 10 bases identical to TRBD1. The sample in question was peripheral blood, obtained on day 0 of AZD1222 vaccination. The CDR3 DNA follows: TGTGCCAGCAGCTCGGGACAGGGGAGGAACTATGGCTACACCTTC. The encoded protein is CASSSGQGRNYGYTF.